This TCR beta chain was obtained from a study of cytomegalovirus exposure and HLA in healthy donors. Study outcomes and limitations: The listing of roughly 160 TCR beta chains classed them as cytomegalovirus-associated.

Per the germline V gene, CDR1 is SGHDN and CDR2 is FVKESK. The CDR3 is 13 residues long. V lost 4 bases and J 6 bases, leaving 12 bases between the germline ends. In the case of this clone: What it binds is not known.

The PCR was carried out with 60 Vbeta primers and 13 Jbeta primers. Data came from immunoSEQ multiplex PCR; TCRdb stores just in-frame clones and leaves some out. The data show 100,000 to 140,000 clones, 82% seen once. The TCR originated in a man aged 25 to 40 in good health and CMV-seropositive. Sequenced material: PBMCs. The chain has TRBV14 and TRBJ1-2, with no clear D. Here the CDR3 reads CASSRQEGHGYTF. The DNA for the CDR3 is TGTGCCAGCAGCCGGCAGGAGGGCCATGGCTACACCTTC.